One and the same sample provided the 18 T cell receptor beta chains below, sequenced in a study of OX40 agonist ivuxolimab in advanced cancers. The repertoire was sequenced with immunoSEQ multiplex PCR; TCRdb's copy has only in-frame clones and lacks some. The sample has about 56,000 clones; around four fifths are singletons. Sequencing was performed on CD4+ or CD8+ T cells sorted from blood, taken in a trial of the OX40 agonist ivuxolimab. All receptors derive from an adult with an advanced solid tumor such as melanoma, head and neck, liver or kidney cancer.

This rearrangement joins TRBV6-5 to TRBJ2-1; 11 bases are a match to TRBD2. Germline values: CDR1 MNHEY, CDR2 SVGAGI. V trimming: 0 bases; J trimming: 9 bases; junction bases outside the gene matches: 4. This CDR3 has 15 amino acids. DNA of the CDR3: TGTGCCAGCAGTTACTCGGCTAGCGGGAGGTCTGAGCAGTTCTTC. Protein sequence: CASSYSASGRSEQFF.

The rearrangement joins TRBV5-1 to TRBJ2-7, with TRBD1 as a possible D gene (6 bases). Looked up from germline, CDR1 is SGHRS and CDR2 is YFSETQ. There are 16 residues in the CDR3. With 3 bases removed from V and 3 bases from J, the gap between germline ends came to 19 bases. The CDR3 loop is CASSYLQGGGDYEQYF. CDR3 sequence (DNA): TGCGCCAGCAGCTACCTACAGGGCGGAGGAGACTACGAGCAGTACTTC.

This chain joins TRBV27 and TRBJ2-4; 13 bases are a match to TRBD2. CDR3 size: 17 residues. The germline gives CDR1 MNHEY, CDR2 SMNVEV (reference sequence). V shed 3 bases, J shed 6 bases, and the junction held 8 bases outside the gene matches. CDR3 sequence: CASSLVGLAGEGNIQYF. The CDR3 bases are TGTGCCAGCAGTTTGGTCGGACTAGCGGGAGAGGGAAACATTCAGTACTTC.

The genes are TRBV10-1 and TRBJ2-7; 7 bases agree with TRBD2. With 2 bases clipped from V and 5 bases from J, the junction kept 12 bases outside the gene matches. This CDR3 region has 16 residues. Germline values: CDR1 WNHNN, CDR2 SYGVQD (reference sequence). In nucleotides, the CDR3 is TGCGCCAGCAGTGAGACCAGGAGGGAGGGATCAGACGAGCAGTACTTC. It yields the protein CASSETRREGSDEQYF.

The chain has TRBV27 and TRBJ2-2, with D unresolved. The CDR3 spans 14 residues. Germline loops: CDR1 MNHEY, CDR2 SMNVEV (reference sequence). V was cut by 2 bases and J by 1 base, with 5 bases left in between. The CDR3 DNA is TGTGCCAGCAGTTTAGGGCGGAACACCGGGGAGCTGTTTTTT. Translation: CASSLGRNTGELFF.

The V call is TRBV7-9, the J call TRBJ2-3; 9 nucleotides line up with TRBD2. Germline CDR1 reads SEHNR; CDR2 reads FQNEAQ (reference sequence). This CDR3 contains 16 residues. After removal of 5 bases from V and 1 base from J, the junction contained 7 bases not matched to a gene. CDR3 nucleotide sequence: TGTGCCAGCAGCCCGACTAGCGGTACCCGCACAGATACGCAGTATTTT. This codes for CASSPTSGTRTDTQYF.

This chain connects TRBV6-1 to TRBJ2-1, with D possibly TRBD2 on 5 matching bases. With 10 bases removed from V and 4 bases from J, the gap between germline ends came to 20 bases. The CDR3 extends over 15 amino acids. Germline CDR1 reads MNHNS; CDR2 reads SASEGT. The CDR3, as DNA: TGTGCCACCAACCCGGGCCGGGGAGCTTACAATGAGCAGTTCTTC. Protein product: CATNPGRGAYNEQFF.

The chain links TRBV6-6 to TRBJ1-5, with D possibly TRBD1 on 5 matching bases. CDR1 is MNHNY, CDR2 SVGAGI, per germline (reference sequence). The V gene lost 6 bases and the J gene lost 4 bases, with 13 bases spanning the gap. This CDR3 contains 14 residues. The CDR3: CASRSTTGNQPQHF. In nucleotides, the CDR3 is TGTGCCAGCAGATCAACCACAGGTAATCAGCCCCAGCATTTT.

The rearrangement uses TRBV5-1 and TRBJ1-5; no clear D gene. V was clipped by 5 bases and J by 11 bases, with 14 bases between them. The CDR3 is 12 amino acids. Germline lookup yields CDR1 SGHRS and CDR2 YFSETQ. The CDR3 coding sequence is TGCGCCAGCAGGGCCGACGGTGGTGCCCAGCATTTT. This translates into CASRADGGAQHF.

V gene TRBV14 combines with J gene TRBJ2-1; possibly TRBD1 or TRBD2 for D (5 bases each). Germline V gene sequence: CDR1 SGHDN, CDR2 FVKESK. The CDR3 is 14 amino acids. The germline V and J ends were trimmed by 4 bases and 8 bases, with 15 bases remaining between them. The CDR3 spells CASSRGVVSDEQFF. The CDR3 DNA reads TGTGCCAGCAGCCGAGGGGTTGTTTCGGATGAGCAGTTCTTC.

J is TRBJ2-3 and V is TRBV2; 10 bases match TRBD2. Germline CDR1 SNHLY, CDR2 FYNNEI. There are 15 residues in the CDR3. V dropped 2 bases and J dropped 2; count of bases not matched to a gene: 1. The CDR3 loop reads CASSETSGVTDTQYF. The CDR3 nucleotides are TGTGCCAGCAGTGAAACTAGCGGGGTCACAGATACGCAGTATTTT.

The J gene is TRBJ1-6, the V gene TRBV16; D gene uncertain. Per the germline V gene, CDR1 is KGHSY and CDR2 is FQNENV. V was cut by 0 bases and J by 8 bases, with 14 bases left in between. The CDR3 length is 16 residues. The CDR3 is CASSQSPAIIYSPLHF. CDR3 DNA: TGTGCCAGCAGCCAATCACCAGCCATCATTTATTCACCCCTCCACTTT.

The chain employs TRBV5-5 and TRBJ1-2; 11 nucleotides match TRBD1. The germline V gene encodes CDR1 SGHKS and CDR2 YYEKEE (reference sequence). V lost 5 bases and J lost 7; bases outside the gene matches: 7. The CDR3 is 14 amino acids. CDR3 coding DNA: TGTGCCAGCAGGCGGACAGGGGGCGGGCTTGGCTACACCTTC. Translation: CASRRTGGGLGYTF. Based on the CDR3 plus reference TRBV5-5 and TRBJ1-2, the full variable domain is DAGVTQSPTHLIKTRGQQVTLRCSPISGHKSVSWYQQVLGQGPQFIFQYYEKEERGRGNFPDRFSARQFPNYSSELNVNALLLGDSALYLCASRRTGGGLGYTFGSGTRLTVV.

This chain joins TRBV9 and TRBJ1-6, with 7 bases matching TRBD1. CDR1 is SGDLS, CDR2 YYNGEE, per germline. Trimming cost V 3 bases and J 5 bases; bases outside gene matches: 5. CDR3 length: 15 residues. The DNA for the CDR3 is TGTGCCAGCAGCGATCCGGGACAGAATAATTCACCCCTCCACTTT. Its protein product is CASSDPGQNNSPLHF. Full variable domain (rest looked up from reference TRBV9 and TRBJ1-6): DSGVTQTPKHLITATGQRVTLRCSPRSGDLSVYWYQQSLDQGLQFLIQYYNGEERAKGNILERFSAQQFPDLHSELNLSSLELGDSALYFCASSDPGQNNSPLHFGNGTRLTVT.

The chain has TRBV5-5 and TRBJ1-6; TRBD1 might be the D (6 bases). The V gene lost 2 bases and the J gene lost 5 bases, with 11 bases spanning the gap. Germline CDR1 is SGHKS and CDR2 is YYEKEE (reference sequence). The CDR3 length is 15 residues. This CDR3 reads CASSFGGQNNSPLHF. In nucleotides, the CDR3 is TGTGCCAGCAGCTTCGGTGGACAGAATAATTCACCCCTCCACTTT.

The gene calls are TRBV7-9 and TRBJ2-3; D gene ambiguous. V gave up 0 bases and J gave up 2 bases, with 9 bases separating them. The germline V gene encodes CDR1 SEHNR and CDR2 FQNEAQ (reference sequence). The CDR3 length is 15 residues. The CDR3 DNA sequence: TGTGCCAGCAGCTTAGCCCGTCCCCCCACAGATACGCAGTATTTT. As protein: CASSLARPPTDTQYF.

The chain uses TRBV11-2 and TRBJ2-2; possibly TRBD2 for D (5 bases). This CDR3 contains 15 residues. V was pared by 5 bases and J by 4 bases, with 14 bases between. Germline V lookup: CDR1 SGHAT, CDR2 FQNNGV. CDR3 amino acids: CASSHEPGSTGELFF. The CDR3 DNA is TGTGCCAGCAGCCACGAGCCGGGGAGCACCGGGGAGCTGTTTTTT.

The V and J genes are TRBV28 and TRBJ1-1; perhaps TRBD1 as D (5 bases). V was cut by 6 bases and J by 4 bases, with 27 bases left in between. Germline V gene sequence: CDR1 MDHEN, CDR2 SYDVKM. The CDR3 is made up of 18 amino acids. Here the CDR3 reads CASSRRMVRQTLRTEAFF. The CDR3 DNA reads TGTGCCAGCAGCCGCCGTATGGTCAGACAGACCTTGCGCACTGAAGCTTTCTTT.